A single sample is the source of the 26 T cell receptor beta chains below, sequenced in a study of blood T cell repertoires in COVID-19. Assay: immunoSEQ multiplex PCR; the TCRdb copy retains only in-frame clones and omits some. This table holds 250,000 to 300,000 clones, roughly nine tenths found once. Sequenced input: PBMCs or T cells enriched from blood (not recorded which). Every receptor here comes from a woman between 35 and 50 years old who had recovered from COVID-19.

The rearrangement links TRBV3-1 (or the pseudogene TRBV3-2) to TRBJ2-3; the D gene is possibly TRBD2 (6 bases). V was pared by 7 bases and J by 4 bases, with 18 bases between. The germline V gene encodes CDR1 LGHDT and CDR2 YNNKEL (reference sequence). The CDR3 runs 15 residues. The CDR3 coding sequence is TGTGCCAGCACCTTGTCGATCGGGAGAGCAGATACGCAGTATTTT. It specifies CASTLSIGRADTQYF.

The chain is built from TRBV3-1 (or the pseudogene TRBV3-2) and TRBJ1-6, with D maybe TRBD1 (6 bases). Trimming took off 8 bases at V and 5 bases at J, with 19 bases between the two ends. Germline V CDR1 and CDR2: LGHDT, YNNKEL (reference sequence). The CDR3 is made up of 16 amino acids. The CDR3 nucleotides are TGTGCCAGCCGTTGGGGACAACCCTTGGATAATTCACCCCTCCACTTT. Residues: CASRWGQPLDNSPLHF.

The CDR3 spells CASSQDVVSYEQYF. CDR3 DNA sequence: TGTGCCAGCAGCCAAGATGTGGTCAGCTACGAGCAGTACTTC. V gene TRBV3-1 (or the pseudogene TRBV3-2) combines with J gene TRBJ2-7; no clear D. This CDR3 comprises 14 residues. Germline assignment: CDR1 LGHDT and CDR2 YNNKEL (reference sequence). Trimming took off 0 bases at V and 3 bases at J, with 9 bases between the two ends.

The V and J genes are TRBV5-4 and TRBJ1-2, with a possible D match to TRBD1 (6 bases). The germline V gene has CDR1 SGHNT and CDR2 YYREEE (reference sequence). The CDR3 is made up of 14 amino acids. The V gene lost 3 bases and the J gene lost 8 bases, with 17 bases spanning the gap. CDR3 DNA: TGTGCCAGCAGCTGGGGCCCAGGGGCTCAGGGCTACACCTTC. This encodes CASSWGPGAQGYTF.

This rearrangement joins TRBV6-5 to TRBJ1-5; no reliable D call. V lost 0 bases and J 7 bases, leaving 7 bases between the germline ends. The CDR3 loop spans 13 amino acids. Germline CDR1 is MNHEY and CDR2 is SVGAGI. CDR3: CASSYSIQQPQHF. CDR3 coding DNA: TGTGCCAGCAGTTACTCGATTCAGCAGCCCCAGCATTTT.

V is TRBV29-1 and J is TRBJ2-1; 7 nucleotides agree with TRBD2. The CDR3 spans 15 residues. Germline-derived CDR1 and CDR2 are SQVTM and ANQGSEA. J gave up 3 bases and V 4 bases, and 9 bases lay outside the gene matches. This CDR3 is CSVVQAGAIYNEQFF. CDR3 bases: TGCAGCGTTGTGCAGGCGGGAGCGATCTACAATGAGCAGTTCTTC.

This clone was detected only a few times. The chain combines TRBV5-1 with TRBJ1-1; weak D call: TRBD1 (6 bases). Germline CDR1 is SGHRS and CDR2 is YFSETQ. CDR3 length: 15 amino acids. V dropped 3 bases and J dropped 3 bases, with 15 bases sitting between them. The CDR3 protein is CASSSQGQRYTEAFF. The CDR3 DNA sequence: TGCGCCAGCAGCTCGCAAGGACAGCGATACACTGAAGCTTTCTTT.

This clone was picked up one time. The rearrangement uses TRBV5-6 and TRBJ2-1; TRBD2 matches 7 bases. Looked up from germline, CDR1 is SGHDT and CDR2 is YYEEEE. This CDR3 is built from 15 residues. Germline trimming cut 3 bases from V and 3 bases from J; bases unmatched to any gene: 6. CDR3 in amino acids: CASSWWEGLYNEQFF. CDR3 sequence (DNA): TGTGCCAGCAGCTGGTGGGAGGGCCTCTACAATGAGCAGTTCTTC.

This chain connects TRBV21-1 to TRBJ1-2; the table's D call, TRBD1, was not checked against the DNA. TRBV21-1 is tagged as a pseudogene. This CDR3 contains 18 residues. CDR3 region: CASSKGLRDRAARYEGAF. CDR3 coding DNA: TGTGCCAGCAGCAAAGGCCTCCGGGACAGGGCCGCTCGCTATGAAGGGGCCTTC.

This clone was seen a few times. The J gene is TRBJ1-1, the V gene TRBV2, with unresolved D. The V end lost 4 bases, the J end lost 3 bases, and 9 bases lay between the germline ends. The germline CDR1 and CDR2 sequences are SNHLY and FYNNEI. This CDR3 contains 13 residues. The chain's CDR3 is CASSGQMHTEAFF. As DNA, the CDR3 is TGTGCCAGCAGTGGGCAAATGCACACTGAAGCTTTCTTT.

Here the CDR3 DNA reads TGTGCCAGCAGGGCCACCCGACAGGGTGGCTACACCTTC. It encodes CASRATRQGGYTF. The V gene is TRBV2, the J gene TRBJ1-2, with 7 bases fitting TRBD1. The CDR3 extends over 13 amino acids. V lost 6 bases to trimming and J lost 7 bases; unmatched junction nucleotides: 8. The germline V gene has CDR1 SNHLY and CDR2 FYNNEI. Based on the CDR3 plus reference TRBV2 and TRBJ1-2, the full variable domain is EPEVTQTPSHQVTQMGQEVILRCVPISNHLYFYWYRQILGQKVEFLVSFYNNEISEKSEIFDDQFSVERPDGSNFTLKIRSTKLEDSAMYFCASRATRQGGYTFGSGTRLTVV.

The chain recombines TRBV11-3 with TRBJ2-2; the match to TRBD1 covers 8 bases. The germline gives CDR1 SGHNT, CDR2 YENEEA. J gave up 5 bases and V 5 bases, and 10 bases lay outside the gene matches. The CDR3 is made up of 16 amino acids. CDR3 nucleotide sequence: TGTGCCAGCAGCCCCGGCCGGACAGGGCGGACCGGGGAGCTGTTTTTT. This translates into CASSPGRTGRTGELFF. The full variable domain, with the rest looked up from reference TRBV11-3 and TRBJ2-2, is EAGVVQSPRYKIIEKKQPVAFWCNPISGHNTLYWYLQNLGQGPELLIRYENEEAVDDSQLPKDRFSAERLKGVDSTLKIQPAELGDSAVYLCASSPGRTGRTGELFFGEGSRLTVL.

The chain has TRBV6-2 or TRBV6-3 and TRBJ1-5; D gene ambiguous. The CDR3 extends over 15 amino acids. Per germline, CDR1 MNHEY and CDR2 SVGEGT. With 8 bases removed from V and 0 bases from J, the gap between germline ends came to 14 bases. CDR3 bases: TGTGCCAGCCGCCCGACAATTATTAGCAATCAGCCCCAGCATTTT. This encodes CASRPTIISNQPQHF.

This clone was recorded once. The same CDR3 also results from other DNA sequences found in this sample. This chain joins TRBV9 and TRBJ1-4, with D unclear. The CDR3 contains 15 residues. V shed 0 bases and J shed 7 bases, with 13 bases lying between them. CDR1 is SGDLS, CDR2 YYNGEE, per germline. CDR3 DNA sequence: TGTGCCAGCAGCGTAGAGACGGGCCGGGGTGAAAAACTGTTTTTT. Encoded protein: CASSVETGRGEKLFF.

The V call is TRBV5-1, the J call TRBJ2-2, with TRBD1 as a possible D gene (6 bases). This CDR3 is built from 15 residues. The germline V gene encodes CDR1 SGHRS and CDR2 YFSETQ. The V end lost 0 bases, the J end lost 3 bases, and 9 bases lay between the germline ends. DNA of the CDR3: TGCGCCAGCAGCTTGGAACAGGGTTACACCGGGGAGCTGTTTTTT. It codes for CASSLEQGYTGELFF.

This clone has just one count. The CDR3 region is CASSLGEGGGNSPLHF. Written as DNA, the CDR3 is TGCGCCAGCAGCTTGGGAGAGGGAGGTGGCAATTCACCCCTCCACTTT. The chain uses TRBV5-1 and TRBJ1-6; D remains ambiguous. Germline assignment: CDR1 SGHRS and CDR2 YFSETQ. The CDR3 sequence is 16 residues long. V was shortened by 0 bases and J by 7 bases, with 14 bases between the two germline ends.

The chain links TRBV18 to TRBJ1-6, with 9 nucleotides matching TRBD1. The CDR3 runs 14 residues. The germline V gene encodes CDR1 KGHSH and CDR2 LQKENI. The ends lost 3 bases at V and 10 bases at J; junction bases unmatched: 4. The CDR3: CASSPGQGKSPLHF. CDR3 nucleotides: TGTGCCAGCTCACCGGGACAGGGAAAGTCACCCCTCCACTTT.

The gene calls are TRBV11-2 and TRBJ1-4; D is possibly TRBD1 (6 bases). This CDR3 has 16 residues. Germline lookup yields CDR1 SGHAT and CDR2 FQNNGV. Between the trimmed V and J ends, which lost 1 base and 0 bases, there was a span of 9 bases. CDR3 in DNA: TGTGCCAGCAGCTTAGCAAGGGGGTCAACTAATGAAAAACTGTTTTTT. It yields the protein CASSLARGSTNEKLFF.

The chain recombines TRBV5-6 with TRBJ2-7, with 9 bases matching TRBD2. CDR3 size: 15 residues. The V segment lost 2 bases and the J segment 0 bases; nucleotides outside the gene matches: 3. Germline V gives CDR1 SGHDT, CDR2 YYEEEE. CDR3: CASSFPSGASYEQYF. In DNA, the CDR3 is TGTGCCAGCAGCTTCCCTAGCGGGGCCTCCTACGAGCAGTACTTC.

The CDR3 DNA reads TGTGCCAGCAGTCCCGCCGGGGGGGGTGGCGAGCAGTACTTC. The encoded protein is CASSPAGGGGEQYF. V gene TRBV28 combines with J gene TRBJ2-7, with 8 bases aligning to TRBD2. The germline V gene has CDR1 MDHEN and CDR2 SYDVKM. J lost 6 bases, V lost 5 bases, and 9 bases had no gene match. The CDR3 runs to 14 residues.

The CDR3 nucleotides read TGTGCCAGCTCACCACCGGCCGTTAGCACAGATACGCAGTATTTT. Its protein product is CASSPPAVSTDTQYF. V and J are TRBV18 and TRBJ2-3; no reliable D call. V lost 0 bases and J lost 0, with 7 bases in between. From germline, CDR1 is KGHSH and CDR2 LQKENI. The CDR3 extends over 15 amino acids.

The V call is TRBV2, the J call TRBJ2-3; 8 bases line up with TRBD2. Germline-derived CDR1 and CDR2 are SNHLY and FYNNEI. V gave up 8 bases and J gave up 0 bases; unmatched junction bases: 1. The CDR3 runs 13 residues. The CDR3 is CASERESTDTQYF. The CDR3 nucleotides are TGTGCCAGCGAGCGGGAGAGCACAGATACGCAGTATTTT.

This chain connects TRBV3-1 (or the pseudogene TRBV3-2) to TRBJ1-5, with D possibly TRBD1 on 5 matching bases. Germline V lookup: CDR1 LGHDT, CDR2 YNNKEL (reference sequence). The CDR3 is 14 residues long. V was clipped by 5 bases and J by 3 bases, with 11 bases between them. In DNA form, the CDR3 reads TGTGCCAGCAGCTCGAGCGGGACCAATCAGCCCCAGCATTTT. As protein: CASSSSGTNQPQHF.

The genes are TRBV5-1 and TRBJ2-7, with 9 positions matching TRBD2. Trimming took 0 bases from V and 2 from J; bases not matched to a gene: 6. Germline V gene sequence: CDR1 SGHRS, CDR2 YFSETQ. The CDR3 spans 16 residues. The DNA of the CDR3 is TGCGCCAGCAGCTTGGGCGCGGGACTAGCAACCTACGAGCAGTACTTC. As protein: CASSLGAGLATYEQYF.

The chain couples TRBV27 to TRBJ2-2, with a weak D call TRBD2 (6 bases). The CDR3 runs 16 residues. Between the trimmed V and J ends, which lost 3 bases and 0 bases, there was a span of 11 bases. Germline values: CDR1 MNHEY, CDR2 SMNVEV (reference sequence). DNA of the CDR3: TGTGCCAGCAGTTTTAGCGGCGGTGCGAACACCGGGGAGCTGTTTTTT. Amino acid sequence: CASSFSGGANTGELFF.

This chain joins TRBV19 and TRBJ1-1; 8 bases are shared with TRBD1. The CDR3 contains 13 residues. V was clipped by 5 bases and J by 6 bases; unmatched bases: 5. Germline CDR1 is LNHDA and CDR2 is SQIVND (reference sequence). CDR3 loop: CASSGQGWAEAFF. The CDR3 DNA is TGTGCCAGTAGTGGACAGGGATGGGCTGAAGCTTTCTTT.